One sample yielded the 26 T cell receptor beta chains listed below, sequenced in a study of low-dose radiotherapy and immunotherapy resistance in tumors. With TRAV- and TRBV-specific primers, first-strand cDNA was made, covering the alpha and beta chains. The PCR that amplified TCRs ran for roughly 20 cycles, relying on a constant-region primer and a V-primer adapter. TCRdb fed the reads into MiXCR, producing one record per CDR3 protein. Altogether more than 45,000 distinct CDR3 sequences are present, roughly 24% being singletons, with the ten largest covering around 5%. The time point here: before trial treatment. The sample here was PBMCs, taken before treatment. These receptors were taken from a male donor with prostate cancer.

The table lists this clonotype with many counts. The V and J genes are TRBV5-3 and TRBJ2-7; TRBD2 agrees at 8 bases. TRBV5-3 carries the ORF label, with uncertain function. This CDR3 comprises 13 residues. Trimming cost V 8 bases and J 2 bases; bases outside gene matches: 6. The CDR3 coding sequence is TGTGCCAGCCGAGCGGGGGAACCCTACGAGCAGTACTTC. Its protein product is CASRAGEPYEQYF.

The V gene is TRBV5-1, the J gene TRBJ1-4; TRBD1 matches at 9 bases. The CDR3 is 14 amino acids. With 4 bases clipped from V and 6 bases from J, the junction kept 4 bases outside the gene matches. The germline V gene encodes CDR1 SGHRS and CDR2 YFSETQ. For the CDR3, the DNA is TGCGCCAGCAGCAAGGGACAGGGAGATGAAAAACTGTTTTTT. Amino acids: CASSKGQGDEKLFF. The variable domain in full, completed from reference TRBV5-1 and TRBJ1-4, reads KAGVTQTPRYLIKTRGQQVTLSCSPISGHRSVSWYQQTPGQGLQFLFEYFSETQRNKGNFPGRFSGRQFSNSRSEMNVSTLELGDSALYLCASSKGQGDEKLFFGSGTQLSVL.

Many counts were recorded for this clonotype. The rearrangement joins TRBV29-1 to TRBJ2-6; D might be TRBD1 or TRBD2, each matching 5 bases. The germline V and J ends were trimmed by 0 bases and 1 base, with 22 bases remaining between them. This CDR3 region has 20 residues. The germline V gene has CDR1 SQVTM and CDR2 ANQGSEA. The CDR3 nucleotides are TGCAGCGTTGAAGATCGAACCGGGACGGACCAAAAATCTGGGGCCAACGTCCTGACTTTC. It codes for CSVEDRTGTDQKSGANVLTF. The full variable domain, completed using reference TRBV29-1 and TRBJ2-6, is SAVISQKPSRDICQRGTSLTIQCQVDSQVTMMFWYRQQPGQSLTLIATANQGSEATYESGFVIDKFPISRPNLTFSTLTVSNMSPEDSSIYLCSVEDRTGTDQKSGANVLTFGAGSRLTVL.

This clonotype has a count of ten or more. This rearrangement joins TRBV13 to TRBJ2-2, with a tentative D call TRBD2 (5 bases). Per the germline V gene, CDR1 is PRHDT and CDR2 is FYEKMQ (reference sequence). The CDR3 spans 12 residues. V was pared by 6 bases and J by 7 bases, with 9 bases between. The CDR3 DNA follows: TGTGCCAGCAGTCGAGGGTACGGGGAGCTGTTTTTT. The encoded protein is CASSRGYGELFF.

The chain employs TRBV20-1 and TRBJ2-1, with a tentative D call TRBD2 (5 bases). Between the trimmed V and J ends, which lost 4 bases and 0 bases, there was a span of 10 bases. Germline-derived CDR1 and CDR2 are DFQATT and SNEGSKA (reference sequence). CDR3 length equals 14 residues. CDR3 nucleotides: TGCAGTGCTACGGGGTACCACTCCTACAATGAGCAGTTCTTC. As protein: CSATGYHSYNEQFF.

A few counts support this clonotype. A much larger clone lies one base from this, so it may be a read error. The chain recombines TRBV28 with TRBJ2-7, with 11 nucleotides matching TRBD2. The junction had 11 bases not matched to a gene; V was cut back by 8 bases and J by 5 bases. The germline V gene has CDR1 MDHEN and CDR2 SYDVKM. The CDR3 is 15 amino acids. CDR3 coding DNA: TGTGCCAGCCCCATAGCGGGAGGGCCTTTGAACGAGCAGTACTTC. It specifies CASPIAGGPLNEQYF.

This clonotype came up many times. The chain couples TRBV7-6 to TRBJ2-7, with TRBD2 matching over 11 bases. Germline V gene lookup returns CDR1 SGHVS and CDR2 FNYEAQ. CDR3 length: 16 residues. Trimming removed 1 base from V and 7 bases from J; junction bases left unmatched: 9. The CDR3 DNA reads as TGTGCCAGCAGCTTAGTTACCCTAGCGGGAGGAAGTGAGCAGTACTTC. As protein: CASSLVTLAGGSEQYF.

This clonotype was detected ten times or more. The chain couples TRBV4-2 to TRBJ2-1; 9 bases line up with TRBD1. V lost 6 bases to trimming and J lost 2 bases; unmatched junction nucleotides: 2. Germline CDR1 reads LGHNA; CDR2 reads YNFKEQ. This CDR3 comprises 14 residues. CDR3: CASRTGGPYNEQFF. CDR3 bases: TGTGCCAGCAGGACAGGGGGGCCCTACAATGAGCAGTTCTTC.

This clonotype showed up many times. V is TRBV24-1 and J is TRBJ2-7, with a weak D call TRBD2 (6 bases). V dropped 5 bases and J dropped 6 bases, with 16 bases sitting between them. The CDR3 is 14 amino acids. Germline assignment: CDR1 KGHDR and CDR2 SFDVKD. CDR3 coding DNA: TGTGCCACCAGTGCCGGGAGCCCGGGGAGCGAGCAGTACTTC. Amino acid sequence: CATSAGSPGSEQYF.

Regarding this clonotype: Given a far larger clone just one base away, this is likely a sequencing read error. The chain employs TRBV11-2 and TRBJ2-1, with TRBD2 identical over 10 bases. The CDR3 has 15 residues. With V trimmed by 1 base and J by 10 bases, 7 bases remained unmatched. Germline lookup yields CDR1 SGHAT and CDR2 FQNNGV. In nucleotides, the CDR3 is TGTGCCAGCAGCTTAGTGCTAGCGGGAGACGGCGAGCAGTTCTTC. Its translation: CASSLVLAGDGEQFF.

Worth noting for this clonotype: A far more abundant clone sits one base away, making this likely a read error. The chain couples TRBV3-1 to TRBJ1-2, with TRBD1 matching 12 bases. Germline V gene data show CDR1 as LGHDT and CDR2 as YNNKEL (reference sequence). The CDR3 is 15 amino acids. The V segment lost 2 bases and the J segment 8 bases; nucleotides outside the gene matches: 6. As DNA, the CDR3 is TGTGCCAGCAGCCAACGCCGGGACAGGGGGCGCGGCTACACCTTC. It translates to CASSQRRDRGRGYTF.

This clonotype was recorded many times. V gene TRBV30 combines with J gene TRBJ2-7; unclear D gene. CDR1 and CDR2 from the germline V gene are GTSNPN and SVGIG (reference sequence). V lost 1 base and J 3 bases, leaving 10 bases between the germline ends. The CDR3 totals 13 residues. The DNA for the CDR3 is TGTGCCTGGAGTGCTGTGGTCCTCTACGAGCAGTACTTC. This translates into CAWSAVVLYEQYF.

This chain connects TRBV28 to TRBJ2-7; D is uncertain. Germline assignment: CDR1 MDHEN and CDR2 SYDVKM. V was pared by 7 bases and J by 0 bases, with 10 bases between. This CDR3 comprises 13 residues. For the CDR3, the DNA is TGTGCCAGCACCCCCCGCGGCTCCTACGAGCAGTACTTC. Translation gives CASTPRGSYEQYF.

The chain uses TRBV5-1 and TRBJ2-2; D may be TRBD1 (6 bases). Trimming took off 5 bases at V and 2 bases at J, with 10 bases between the two ends. The germline V gene encodes CDR1 SGHRS and CDR2 YFSETQ. The CDR3 is 14 residues long. The CDR3 region is CASRKDSNTGELFF. DNA of the CDR3: TGCGCCAGCAGAAAGGACAGTAACACCGGGGAGCTGTTTTTT.

This chain links TRBV2 with TRBJ2-3; D not resolved. CDR1 is SNHLY and CDR2 is FYNNEI in the germline V gene. V lost 7 bases to trimming and J lost 5 bases, with 4 bases between them. This CDR3 has 10 residues. The CDR3 region has the DNA TGTGCCAGCAAGGAAGATACGCAGTATTTT. This translates into CASKEDTQYF.

This clonotype was found many times. This chain uses TRBV15 with TRBJ2-7; no firm D call. V lost 0 bases and J 0 bases, leaving 9 bases between the germline ends. The CDR3 is 15 amino acids. Germline V gene data show CDR1 as LNHNV and CDR2 as YYDKDF (reference sequence). CDR3 DNA sequence: TGTGCCACCAGCAGAGACCCCGGGTCCTCCTACGAGCAGTACTTC. The encoded protein is CATSRDPGSSYEQYF.

This clonotype was found many times. The chain employs TRBV14 and TRBJ2-7; D gene ambiguous. Germline V gene data show CDR1 as SGHDN and CDR2 as FVKESK. Trimming pared 4 bases from V and 4 bases from J, leaving 11 bases between. This CDR3 region has 13 residues. CDR3 sequence reads: CASSRPATYEQYF. CDR3 bases: TGTGCCAGCAGCCGACCAGCTACTTACGAGCAGTACTTC. The whole variable domain, filled in from reference TRBV14 and TRBJ2-7, reads EAGVTQFPSHSVIEKGQTVTLRCDPISGHDNLYWYRRVMGKEIKFLLHFVKESKQDESGMPNNRFLAERTGGTYSTLKVQPAELEDSGVYFCASSRPATYEQYFGPGTRLTVT.

In its sample, this clonotype was seen many times. This chain joins TRBV28 and TRBJ2-6; D could derive from TRBD1 or TRBD2 (5 bases each). V was trimmed by 6 bases and J by 11 bases, leaving 17 bases between them. This CDR3 region has 14 residues. The germline gives CDR1 MDHEN, CDR2 SYDVKM. CDR3 coding DNA: TGTGCCAGCAGACGCACCGGGACCCGCCACGTCCTGACTTTC. Encoded protein: CASRRTGTRHVLTF.

The chain joins TRBV6-1 to TRBJ2-1; 12 positions agree with TRBD2. Unmatched junction bases numbered 11, after V lost 0 bases and J lost 5 bases. Germline CDR1 reads MNHNS; CDR2 reads SASEGT. This CDR3 has 19 amino acids. The CDR3 loop is CASSEAHLRLAGDHNEQFF. Here the CDR3 DNA reads TGTGCCAGCAGTGAAGCCCACCTAAGACTAGCGGGAGACCACAATGAGCAGTTCTTC.

In its sample, this clonotype was seen many times. The chain employs TRBV28 and TRBJ2-7, with D hard to call. The V and J ends lost 6 bases and 11 bases respectively, with 17 bases between them. Germline loops: CDR1 MDHEN, CDR2 SYDVKM. The CDR3 runs to 12 residues. CDR3 nucleotides: TGTGCCAGCAGCTCCCTCTTAACGAGCAAGTACTTC. Its protein is CASSSLLTSKYF. Together with reference TRBV28 and TRBJ2-7, the CDR3 gives the full variable domain: DVKVTQSSRYLVKRTGEKVFLECVQDMDHENMFWYRQDPGLGLRLIYFSYDVKMKEKGDIPEGYSVSREKKERFSLILESASTNQTSMYLCASSSLLTSKYFGPGTRLTVT.

This clonotype was picked up many times. The chain couples TRBV5-1 to TRBJ2-5, with TRBD2 as a possible D gene (6 bases). Trimming cost V 5 bases and J 6 bases, with 20 bases left between them. Germline V gene lookup returns CDR1 SGHRS and CDR2 YFSETQ. The CDR3 loop spans 15 amino acids. The CDR3 sequence: CASRATGLPSKTQYF. CDR3 DNA: TGCGCCAGCAGAGCCACGGGACTCCCTTCGAAGACCCAGTACTTC.

About this clonotype itself: A far larger clone is only one base removed, so a read error is likely. J is TRBJ2-7 and V is TRBV20-1; 9 bases agree with TRBD1. The CDR3 covers 13 residues. From germline, CDR1 is DFQATT and CDR2 SNEGSKA (reference sequence). V lost 3 bases and J lost 7; bases outside the gene matches: 7. CDR3 amino acids: CSASRQGGGEQYF. The CDR3 nucleotides are TGCAGTGCTAGCAGACAGGGGGGAGGTGAGCAGTACTTC.

In its sample, this clonotype was seen many times. This chain joins TRBV9 and TRBJ1-6; tentative D call: TRBD1 (5 bases). CDR1 is SGDLS, CDR2 YYNGEE, per germline. The V and J ends lost 0 bases and 5 bases respectively, with 9 bases between them. The CDR3 is 15 amino acids. In DNA, the CDR3 is TGTGCCAGCAGCGTAGAGGGGCAGAATAATTCACCCCTCCACTTT. It is translated as CASSVEGQNNSPLHF.

The chain joins TRBV7-9 to TRBJ1-6; weak D call: TRBD1 (5 bases). The CDR3 is 14 residues long. Germline values: CDR1 SEHNR, CDR2 FQNEAQ (reference sequence). Trimming shortened V by 6 bases and J by 7 bases, and 13 bases separated the two germline ends. CDR3 coding DNA: TGTGCCAGCAGAGCTGAGGGACGGAATTCACCCCTCCACTTT. This gives the protein CASRAEGRNSPLHF.

In its sample, this clonotype was seen many times. J is TRBJ2-5 and V is TRBV6-2 or TRBV6-3, with D unclear. Germline V gene lookup returns CDR1 MNHEY and CDR2 SVGEGT. This CDR3 has 13 amino acids. Trimming shortened V by 7 bases and J by 1 base, and 10 bases separated the two germline ends. The CDR3 sequence is CASTRQVQETQYF. The CDR3 nucleotides read TGTGCCAGCACCCGTCAGGTCCAAGAGACCCAGTACTTC.

V and J are TRBV28 and TRBJ2-3, with a tentative D call TRBD2 (5 bases). Trimming cost V 3 bases and J 1 base, with 8 bases left between them. Germline V CDR1 and CDR2: MDHEN, SYDVKM. CDR3 length: 14 residues. The CDR3 is CASSFERGTDTQYF. The DNA of the CDR3 is TGTGCCAGCAGTTTTGAGAGGGGCACAGATACGCAGTATTTT. The full variable domain, rest sourced from reference TRBV28 and TRBJ2-3, is DVKVTQSSRYLVKRTGEKVFLECVQDMDHENMFWYRQDPGLGLRLIYFSYDVKMKEKGDIPEGYSVSREKKERFSLILESASTNQTSMYLCASSFERGTDTQYFGPGTRLTVL.